This is a list of T cell receptor beta chains from one sample in a study of OX40 agonist ivuxolimab in advanced cancers. Profiled with immunoSEQ multiplex PCR; TCRdb holds only in-frame clones, not every one. Found here are fewer than 120,000 clones, approximately 89% of them singletons; the top ten hold about 0.28%. The starting material was CD4+ or CD8+ T cells sorted from blood, obtained in a trial of the OX40 agonist ivuxolimab. These receptors all stem from an adult with an advanced solid tumor such as melanoma, head and neck, liver or kidney cancer. The CDR3 runs from the conserved cysteine through the conserved F or W. The D gene is left open where the match is weak. Clone size, where shown, is once, few, many, or a class for clones that have expanded.

CDR3nt: TGTGCCAGCAGCTTGGCGCCAGCAGCCTATGGCTACACCTTC
CDR3aa: CASSLAPAAYGYTF
j_gene: TRBJ1-2
d_gene: -
v_gene: TRBV5-6
abundance: -

CDR3nt: TGCGCCAGCAGCCCTTTTTCCCTCTCCTACAATGAGCAGTTCTTC
CDR3aa: CASSPFSLSYNEQFF
j_gene: TRBJ2-1
d_gene: -
v_gene: TRBV5-1
abundance: -

CDR3nt: TGTGCCAGCAGCTTAGAGGGTTGGAATGGCTACACCTTC
CDR3aa: CASSLEGWNGYTF
j_gene: TRBJ1-2
d_gene: -
v_gene: TRBV7-3
abundance: -

CDR3nt: TGTGCCAGCAGTTCCTACCGCAGGGCCCGCTACGAGCAGTACTTC
CDR3aa: CASSSYRRARYEQYF
j_gene: TRBJ2-7
d_gene: -
v_gene: TRBV6-6
abundance: -

CDR3nt: TGCGCCAGCAGCATGGGACAGGGGGAAGAGACCCAGTACTTC
CDR3aa: CASSMGQGEETQYF
j_gene: TRBJ2-5
d_gene: TRBD1
v_gene: TRBV5-1
abundance: -

CDR3nt: TGTGCCAGCAGCGTGAGGGGACAACTCAATTCACCCCTCCACTTT
CDR3aa: CASSVRGQLNSPLHF
j_gene: TRBJ1-6
d_gene: -
v_gene: TRBV9
abundance: -

CDR3nt: TGTGCCAGTAGTATTAGCGAAGGAGGTCAGCCCCAGCATTTT
CDR3aa: CASSISEGGQPQHF
j_gene: TRBJ1-5
d_gene: -
v_gene: TRBV19
abundance: -

CDR3nt: TGCAGCGTTGGGGCTAGCGGGACCTACAATGAGCAGTTCTTC
CDR3aa: CSVGASGTYNEQFF
j_gene: TRBJ2-1
d_gene: TRBD2
v_gene: TRBV29-1
abundance: -

CDR3nt: TGTGCCAGCAGTTTAAGACAGGGAGGTTACAATGAGCAGTTCTTC
CDR3aa: CASSLRQGGYNEQFF
j_gene: TRBJ2-1
d_gene: -
v_gene: TRBV27
abundance: once

CDR3nt: TGTGCCAGTAGTATGAGCACCGCAGGGAGCTATGGCTACACCTTC
CDR3aa: CASSMSTAGSYGYTF
j_gene: TRBJ1-2
d_gene: -
v_gene: TRBV19
abundance: few

CDR3nt: TGCAGCGTTGCGTACAGCAATGAAAAACTGTTTTTT
CDR3aa: CSVAYSNEKLFF
j_gene: TRBJ1-4
d_gene: -
v_gene: TRBV29-1
abundance: once

CDR3nt: TGTGCCAGCAGTTTATCCCCGGACTCTGGAAACACCATATATTTT
CDR3aa: CASSLSPDSGNTIYF
j_gene: TRBJ1-3
d_gene: -
v_gene: TRBV27
abundance: -

CDR3nt: TGTGCCAGCAGCCCGATGGACTCTTCTCGCAACTATGGCTACACCTTC
CDR3aa: CASSPMDSSRNYGYTF
j_gene: TRBJ1-2
d_gene: -
v_gene: TRBV14
abundance: -

CDR3nt: TGTGCCAGCAGCCCGAAATATGAGCAGTTCTTC
CDR3aa: CASSPKYEQFF
j_gene: TRBJ2-1
d_gene: -
v_gene: TRBV28
abundance: -

CDR3nt: TGTGCCAGCTCACCAACCGGGACAGGGAAACGAAATCAGCCCCAGCATTTT
CDR3aa: CASSPTGTGKRNQPQHF
j_gene: TRBJ1-5
d_gene: TRBD1
v_gene: TRBV18
abundance: few

CDR3nt: TGTGCCAGCAGCTTGAAGGAGATTAGCACAGATACGCAGTATTTT
CDR3aa: CASSLKEISTDTQYF
j_gene: TRBJ2-3
d_gene: -
v_gene: TRBV5-4
abundance: -

CDR3nt: TGTGCCAGCAGCTCTCGGGTCACAGGTGAAAAACTGTTTTTT
CDR3aa: CASSSRVTGEKLFF
j_gene: TRBJ1-4
d_gene: -
v_gene: TRBV5-4
abundance: -

CDR3nt: TGTGCCAGCTCCCCCTTGAGGGGCGCGTCCTATAATTCACCCCTCCACTTT
CDR3aa: CASSPLRGASYNSPLHF
j_gene: TRBJ1-6
d_gene: -
v_gene: TRBV18
abundance: -

CDR3nt: TGCGCCAGCAGCTTGGACAGAGGGGTCGGCTCACCCCTCCACTTT
CDR3aa: CASSLDRGVGSPLHF
j_gene: TRBJ1-6
d_gene: -
v_gene: TRBV5-1
abundance: -

CDR3nt: TGCGCCAGCAGCCCGACAGGGGTTGGAAACACCATATATTTT
CDR3aa: CASSPTGVGNTIYF
j_gene: TRBJ1-3
d_gene: TRBD1
v_gene: TRBV5-1
abundance: -

CDR3nt: TGTGCCAGCTCACTCCGAAACAGGGTGGACACTGAAGCTTTCTTT
CDR3aa: CASSLRNRVDTEAFF
j_gene: TRBJ1-1
d_gene: -
v_gene: TRBV18
abundance: -

CDR3nt: TGTGCCAGCAGCAGCGGGGCTGGAGGCACTGAAGCTTTCTTT
CDR3aa: CASSSGAGGTEAFF
j_gene: TRBJ1-1
d_gene: -
v_gene: TRBV5-4
abundance: -

CDR3nt: TGCGCCAGCAGCCAAGATTTGGCCAGACCCTCCTACGAGCAGTACTTC
CDR3aa: CASSQDLARPSYEQYF
j_gene: TRBJ2-7
d_gene: -
v_gene: TRBV4-3
abundance: once

CDR3nt: TGCGCCAGCAGCTTGGTGTCGTCCGGGGAGCTGTTTTTT
CDR3aa: CASSLVSSGELFF
j_gene: TRBJ2-2
d_gene: -
v_gene: TRBV5-1
abundance: once

CDR3nt: TGTGCCAGCACAGGGGCTAACTATGGCTACACCTTC
CDR3aa: CASTGANYGYTF
j_gene: TRBJ1-2
d_gene: -
v_gene: TRBV6-1
abundance: -

CDR3nt: TGTGCCAGTAGGAGACAGGACCGTTCCTACGAGCAGTACTTC
CDR3aa: CASRRQDRSYEQYF
j_gene: TRBJ2-7
d_gene: -
v_gene: TRBV19
abundance: -

CDR3nt: TGTGCCAGCAGCGTTCTTGGGGTGGGGAATGAAAAACTGTTTTTT
CDR3aa: CASSVLGVGNEKLFF
j_gene: TRBJ1-4
d_gene: -
v_gene: TRBV9
abundance: -

CDR3nt: TGTGCCAGTAGTATTTTCGCAGGAAGGGTGGAGCTGTTTTTT
CDR3aa: CASSIFAGRVELFF
j_gene: TRBJ2-2
d_gene: -
v_gene: TRBV19
abundance: few

CDR3nt: TGTGCCAGCACAGAGGGCAGCGCGAACACCGGGGAGCTGTTTTTT
CDR3aa: CASTEGSANTGELFF
j_gene: TRBJ2-2
d_gene: -
v_gene: TRBV7-6
abundance: -

CDR3nt: TGTGCTAGCAGCTCTCACGTGACGGGGCAAGAGACCCAGTACTTC
CDR3aa: CASSSHVTGQETQYF
j_gene: TRBJ2-5
d_gene: -
v_gene: TRBV7-7
abundance: -

CDR3nt: TGTGCCACCAGCAGAGATCGGGGAGGGGAGAACATTCAGTACTTC
CDR3aa: CATSRDRGGENIQYF
j_gene: TRBJ2-4
d_gene: TRBD2
v_gene: TRBV15
abundance: -

CDR3nt: TGCGCCAGCAGCCAAGAGAGACTGGGGTTGGCCCTCCACTTT
CDR3aa: CASSQERLGLALHF
j_gene: TRBJ1-6
d_gene: -
v_gene: TRBV4-1
abundance: few